A selection of T cell receptor beta chains follows, all from one sample in a study of tumor-infiltrating lymphocytes in primary liver carcinoma. TCRdb fed the multiplex PCR reads into MiXCR, producing one record per CDR3 protein. The sample shows around 330,000 distinct CDR3 sequences, approximately 60% of them seen only once. The sequencing input was peripheral blood. The receptors originated from a man aged 35-49 years with primary liver carcinoma and hepatitis B virus infection. Both conserved end residues are part of each CDR3. A D gene is named only where the DNA matches it firmly. The size entry is marked missing in some rows and otherwise reads once, few, many or a size class.

TRBV11-2,many,TRBJ2-7,TRBD1,CASSLDQGAREQYF,TGTGCCAGCAGCTTAGATCAGGGGGCCAGGGAGCAGTACTTC
TRBV11-1,.,TRBJ2-7,.,CTSSLSGREVAYEQYF,TGTACCAGCAGCTTATCGGGGCGCGAGGTGGCCTACGAGCAGTACTTC
TRBV6-1,.,TRBJ2-1,.,CASSEEVGGGNEQFF,TGTGCCAGCAGTGAAGAGGTGGGAGGGGGGAATGAGCAGTTCTTC
TRBV11-2,.,TRBJ2-7,TRBD1,CASGLADRGPYEQYF,TGTGCCAGCGGCCTCGCTGACAGGGGCCCCTACGAGCAGTACTTC
TRBV29-1,.,TRBJ2-2,TRBD1,CSVETGVIGELFF,TGCAGTGTTGAAACAGGGGTCATCGGGGAGCTGTTTTTT
TRBV29-1,.,TRBJ2-6,.,CSVGSLGSRANVLTF,TGCAGCGTTGGGTCACTAGGCTCTAGGGCCAACGTCCTGACTTTC
TRBV28,few,TRBJ1-6,.,CASSQRGRRWNYSPLHF,TGTGCCAGCAGTCAGAGGGGACGGCGGTGGAATTATTCACCCCTCCACTTT
TRBV29-1,once,TRBJ2-2,.,CSVEGLDGVGTGEQLF,TGCAGCGTTGAAGGGTTGGACGGGGTGGGCACCGGGGAGCAGCTTTTT
TRBV11-1,once,TRBJ2-1,.,CASSSLGRNEQLF,TGTGCCAGCAGTTCCCTGGGGCGGAATGAACAGCTCTTC
TRBV4-3,.,TRBJ2-1,.,CAGSQDPYSEYNEPFF,TGCGCCGGCAGCCAAGATCCCTACTCAGAATACAATGAGCCGTTCTTC
TRBV11-2,many,TRBJ2-5,TRBD2,CASSTLAGGETQYF,TGTGCCAGCAGCACCTTAGCGGGAGGAGAGACCCAGTACTTC
TRBV5-1,.,TRBJ2-1,.,CASRTGLQNNEQFF,TGCGCCAGCAGGACGGGACTCCAAAACAATGAGCAGTTCTTC
TRBV6-1,few,TRBJ2-7,.,CASNEYRIYEQYF,TGTGCCAGCAATGAGTACCGGATCTACGAGCAGTACTTC
TRBV6-2/TRBV6-3,.,TRBJ2-6,.,CASGRPSGANVLTF,TGTGCCAGCGGGCGGCCTTCTGGAGCCAACGTCCTGACTTTC
TRBV10-3,many,TRBJ1-1,.,CAISEGRLSGAFF,TGTGCCATCAGTGAGGGACGGCTAAGCGGTGCTTTCTTT
TRBV5-1,few,TRBJ2-5,.,CASSLRGSQETQYF,TGCGCCAGCAGCTTACGAGGCAGCCAAGAGACCCAGTACTTC
TRBV6-6,many,TRBJ1-6,.,CASNIGGSDNSPLHF,TGTGCCAGCAATATAGGCGGGAGCGATAATTCACCCCTCCACTTT
TRBV4-2,.,TRBJ1-1,TRBD1,CVSRDGQGPEAFF,TGTGTCAGCCGGGACGGACAGGGCCCTGAAGCTTTCTTT
TRBV6-5,many,TRBJ1-6,.,CASSYSPGAANSPLHF,TGTGCCAGCAGTTACTCGCCGGGAGCAGCTAATTCACCCCTCCACTTT
TRBV29-1,many,TRBJ2-5,TRBD2,CSVRLAGQETQYF,TGCAGCGTGCGGCTAGCGGGCCAAGAGACCCAGTACTTC
TRBV29-1,few,TRBJ2-2,.,CSVAWGTGELFF,TGCAGCGTGGCGTGGGGCACCGGGGAGCTGTTTTTT
TRBV11-1,.,TRBJ2-1,TRBD2,CTSRPIAGAYYNEQFF,TGTACCAGCAGACCCATAGCGGGGGCGTATTACAATGAGCAGTTCTTC
TRBV6-1,many,TRBJ2-1,.,CASGGEAEQFF,TGTGCCAGCGGAGGGGAGGCTGAGCAGTTCTTC
TRBV5-5,.,TRBJ2-5,.,CASSLGPGHHETQYF,TGTGCCAGTAGCTTGGGTCCGGGGCACCATGAGACCCAGTACTTC
TRBV6-2/TRBV6-3,many,TRBJ2-1,.,CASSSGYSYNEQFF,TGTGCCAGCAGTTCCGGTTACTCCTACAATGAGCAGTTCTTC
TRBV11-2,few,TRBJ1-1,.,CASSSTRGVEAFF,TGTGCCAGCAGCTCCACTAGGGGAGTCGAAGCTTTCTTT
TRBV7-8,.,TRBJ2-7,TRBD2,CGSGGGGDEQYF,TGTGGCAGCGGTGGCGGGGGGGACGAGCAGTACTTC
TRBV10-3,.,TRBJ2-3,.,CAISGIQGTNIDTQYF,TGTGCCATCAGTGGGATACAGGGGACTAACATAGATACGCAGTATTTT
TRBV29-1,many,TRBJ1-1,.,CSGGGLAEAFF,TGCAGCGGTGGAGGGCTCGCTGAAGCTTTCTTT
TRBV28,.,TRBJ1-3,.,CASSSPAVEYGNTIYF,TGTGCCAGCAGTTCTCCCGCCGTAGAATATGGAAACACCATATATTTT
TRBV20-1,few,TRBJ2-3,.,CSAGTRISTDTQYF,TGCAGTGCTGGCACGCGGATATCCACAGATACGCAGTATTTT
TRBV30,.,TRBJ2-7,.,CAWSLNEQYF,TGTGCCTGGAGCCTCAACGAGCAGTACTTC
TRBV6-1,.,TRBJ2-1,TRBD2,CATHGSAGGPKLFF,TGTGCCACCCACGGATCAGCGGGAGGACCTAAGCTGTTCTTC
TRBV29-1,many,TRBJ1-2,TRBD1,CSTRDRGYGYTF,TGCAGCACTCGGGACAGGGGATATGGCTACACCTTC
TRBV11-3,.,TRBJ2-7,.,CVSSSDQGGEHYF,TGTGTCAGCAGCTCAGATCAGGGCGGAGAGCACTACTTC